Following are 32 T cell receptor beta chains from one sample sequenced in a study of STAT5B mutations in CD4+ large granular lymphocyte leukemia. Using immunoSEQ multiplex PCR, the repertoire was profiled, and TCRdb retains in-frame clones only, with some absent. The repertoire consists of about 35,000 clones, with about three quarters occurring once and the leading ten covering 2% to 3%. The sequencing input was CD4+ T cells from blood buffy coats. The source is a human donor in good health.

The V call is TRBV6-6, the J call TRBJ2-5, with 8 positions matching TRBD1. The J call may be mistaken, given a closer DNA end match to TRBJ2-7. Germline V gives CDR1 MNHNY, CDR2 SVGAGI (reference sequence). The CDR3 is made up of 12 amino acids. The CDR3 bases are TGTGCCAGCAGCGACAGGGGATACGAGCAGTACTTC. Amino acid sequence: CASSDRGYEQYF.

J is TRBJ1-1 and V is TRBV11-2; D not resolved. Trimming cost V 3 bases and J 2 bases, with 13 bases left between them. This CDR3 contains 15 residues. The germline V gene encodes CDR1 SGHAT and CDR2 FQNNGV. This chain's CDR3 is CASSLESAVNTEAFF. DNA for the CDR3: TGTGCCAGCAGCTTGGAGTCGGCCGTAAACACTGAAGCTTTCTTT. Full variable domain (outside the CDR3, taken from reference TRBV11-2 and TRBJ1-1): EAGVAQSPRYKIIEKRQSVAFWCNPISGHATLYWYQQILGQGPKLLIQFQNNGVVDDSQLPKDRFSAERLKGVDSTLKIQPAKLEDSAVYLCASSLESAVNTEAFFGQGTRLTVV.

The gene calls are TRBV7-2 and TRBJ2-1, with D possibly being TRBD2 (6 bases). CDR1 and CDR2 from the germline V gene are SGHTA and FQGNSA. CDR3 length: 15 amino acids. Trimming removed 5 bases from V and 2 bases from J, with 13 bases in between. CDR3 region: CASSPTREAYNEQFF. In nucleotides, the CDR3 is TGTGCCAGCAGCCCCACGAGGGAGGCCTACAATGAGCAGTTCTTC. Complete variable domain (other parts from reference TRBV7-2 and TRBJ2-1): GAGVSQSPSNKVTEKGKDVELRCDPISGHTALYWYRQSLGQGLEFLIYFQGNSAPDKSGLPSDRFSAERTGGSVSTLTIQRTQQEDSAVYLCASSPTREAYNEQFFGPGTRLTVL.

The chain combines TRBV6-5 with TRBJ1-2; a possible D gene is TRBD1 (5 bases). CDR3 length equals 15 residues. The germline V gene encodes CDR1 MNHEY and CDR2 SVGAGI. V shed 0 bases and J shed 1 base, with 9 bases lying between them. The CDR3 sequence is CASSYSGDGNYGYTF. The CDR3 DNA sequence: TGTGCCAGCAGTTACTCGGGGGACGGTAACTATGGCTACACCTTC.

The chain is built from TRBV9 and TRBJ2-7; TRBD2 agrees at 9 bases. CDR1 and CDR2 (germline): SGDLS, YYNGEE. J gave up 3 bases and V 0 bases, and 7 bases lay outside the gene matches. The CDR3 covers 16 residues. The CDR3 spells CASSVGLAGPNYEQYF. In nucleotides, the CDR3 is TGTGCCAGCAGCGTAGGGCTAGCGGGGCCTAACTACGAGCAGTACTTC. Full variable domain (remainder filled in from reference TRBV9 and TRBJ2-7): DSGVTQTPKHLITATGQRVTLRCSPRSGDLSVYWYQQSLDQGLQFLIQYYNGEERAKGNILERFSAQQFPDLHSELNLSSLELGDSALYFCASSVGLAGPNYEQYFGPGTRLTVT.

This clone was found once. This chain joins TRBV11-2 and TRBJ1-1, with TRBD1 identical over 9 bases. The CDR3 extends over 16 amino acids. The germline V gene encodes CDR1 SGHAT and CDR2 FQNNGV. V trimming: 5 bases; J trimming: 1 base; junction bases outside the gene matches: 8. In DNA, the CDR3 is TGTGCCAGCAGCCCCCTTCGGGGACAGGGGAACACTGAAGCTTTCTTT. Translation: CASSPLRGQGNTEAFF. Combining the CDR3 with reference TRBV11-2 and TRBJ1-1 gives the whole variable domain EAGVAQSPRYKIIEKRQSVAFWCNPISGHATLYWYQQILGQGPKLLIQFQNNGVVDDSQLPKDRFSAERLKGVDSTLKIQPAKLEDSAVYLCASSPLRGQGNTEAFFGQGTRLTVV.

The chain couples TRBV19 to TRBJ1-1; D not certain. CDR3 size: 13 residues. Germline-derived CDR1 and CDR2 are LNHDA and SQIVND (reference sequence). V was shortened by 7 bases and J by 7 bases, with 16 bases between the two germline ends. The CDR3 DNA sequence: TGTGCCAGTACCCCAACCTTGGGGATTGAAGCTTTCTTT. This sequence encodes CASTPTLGIEAFF. The full variable domain, in which reference TRBV19 and TRBJ1-1 provide the parts outside the CDR3, is DGGITQSPKYLFRKEGQNVTLSCEQNLNHDAMYWYRQDPGQGLRLIYYSQIVNDFQKGDIAEGYSVSREKKESFPLTVTSAQKNPTAFYLCASTPTLGIEAFFGQGTRLTVV.

The chain carries TRBV20-1 and TRBJ1-1; no reliable D call. Germline V gene data show CDR1 as DFQATT and CDR2 as SNEGSKA (reference sequence). Trimming took off 4 bases at V and 1 base at J, with 4 bases between the two ends. The CDR3 extends over 11 amino acids. The CDR3: CSATRNTEAFF. Here the CDR3 DNA reads TGCAGTGCTACACGGAACACTGAAGCTTTCTTT.

The rearrangement links TRBV6-1 to TRBJ1-2, with a weak D call TRBD1 (5 bases). V lost 4 bases and J 0 bases, leaving 15 bases between the germline ends. The length of the CDR3 is 16 residues. The germline V gene has CDR1 MNHNS and CDR2 SASEGT. The CDR3 region has the DNA TGTGCCAGCAGTGGCGTGTACAGGAGCCCTAACTATGGCTACACCTTC. Amino acids: CASSGVYRSPNYGYTF.

The chain joins TRBV2 to TRBJ1-2, with TRBD1 matching 10 bases. There are 13 residues in the CDR3. Germline loops: CDR1 SNHLY, CDR2 FYNNEI. The V segment lost 7 bases and the J segment 4 bases; nucleotides outside the gene matches: 3. The CDR3 loop reads CASNGDRGYGYTF. In DNA, the CDR3 is TGTGCCAGCAATGGGGACAGGGGCTATGGCTACACCTTC.

The chain combines TRBV18 with TRBJ2-5, with no clear D. TRBJ2-7 explains the end of the DNA better; the J call may be wrong. This CDR3 region has 13 residues. The germline V gene encodes CDR1 KGHSH and CDR2 LQKENI. The CDR3 here is CASSPLGSYEQYF. In DNA form, the CDR3 reads TGTGCCAGCTCACCACTGGGCTCCTACGAGCAGTACTTC.

The V gene is TRBV9, the J gene TRBJ1-2; the D gene is possibly TRBD1 (5 bases). The CDR3 is made up of 17 amino acids. Trimming left V 3 bases short and J 0 bases short, with 18 bases between. Germline CDR1 SGDLS, CDR2 YYNGEE. This chain's CDR3 is CASSAGSAGPANYGYTF. CDR3 bases: TGTGCCAGCAGCGCCGGCTCAGCGGGACCAGCTAACTATGGCTACACCTTC.

J is TRBJ2-7 and V is TRBV5-1, with TRBD2 identical over 8 bases. J gave up 4 bases and V 7 bases, and 4 bases lay outside the gene matches. This CDR3 spans 12 amino acids. Germline CDR1 is SGHRS and CDR2 is YFSETQ. The CDR3 sequence is CASGREVYEQYF. DNA of the CDR3: TGCGCCAGCGGGCGGGAGGTTTACGAGCAGTACTTC.

This chain connects TRBV11-2 to TRBJ1-2; unclear D gene. Trimming shortened V by 2 bases and J by 1 base, and 2 bases separated the two germline ends. Germline CDR1 is SGHAT and CDR2 is FQNNGV. There are 12 residues in the CDR3. The chain's CDR3 is CASSLNNYGYTF. The CDR3 nucleotides are TGTGCCAGCAGCTTAAATAACTATGGCTACACCTTC.

The count of this clone is one. The CDR3: CASSQDPGRDYGYTF. CDR3 DNA sequence: TGCGCCAGCAGCCAAGATCCGGGGCGGGACTATGGCTACACCTTC. The chain joins TRBV4-1 to TRBJ1-2; D is possibly TRBD1 (5 bases). CDR1 and CDR2 from the germline V gene are MGHRA and YSYEKL. The V gene lost 0 bases and the J gene lost 3 bases, with 11 bases spanning the gap. The CDR3 is made up of 15 amino acids.

The gene calls are TRBV13 and TRBJ2-1; D gene ambiguous. CDR3 length: 13 residues. V was trimmed by 5 bases and J by 8 bases, leaving 13 bases between them. Germline-derived CDR1 and CDR2 are PRHDT and FYEKMQ (reference sequence). The CDR3 DNA reads as TGTGCCAGCAGCACCCGGACCCGCGATGAGCAGTTCTTC. It translates to CASSTRTRDEQFF.

The chain couples TRBV15 to TRBJ1-4; 8 bases are a match to TRBD1. Germline V gives CDR1 LNHNV, CDR2 YYDKDF (reference sequence). The CDR3 spans 15 residues. V gave up 5 bases and J gave up 0 bases; unmatched junction bases: 2. Here the CDR3 reads CATSGGQATNEKLFF. The CDR3 nucleotides read TGTGCCACCAGCGGGGGACAGGCAACTAATGAAAAACTGTTTTTT.

This chain uses TRBV18 with TRBJ1-1; D uncertain. The CDR3 is 13 amino acids. Trimming left V 3 bases short and J 1 base short, with 6 bases between. Germline V lookup: CDR1 KGHSH, CDR2 LQKENI. For the CDR3, the DNA is TGTGCCAGCTCACCTAGGGAGAACACTGAAGCTTTCTTT. Its translation: CASSPRENTEAFF.

This chain connects TRBV11-1 to TRBJ2-7, with a tentative D call TRBD1 (6 bases). The CDR3 loop spans 14 amino acids. Per the germline V gene, CDR1 is SGHAT and CDR2 is FQDESV (reference sequence). V shed 5 bases and J shed 0 bases, with 11 bases lying between them. Written as DNA, the CDR3 is TGTGCCAGCAGCCAGGGGCAGAGCTCCTACGAGCAGTACTTC. The encoded protein is CASSQGQSSYEQYF.

This chain connects TRBV5-4 to TRBJ2-3, with D perhaps TRBD2 (6 bases). There are 14 residues in the CDR3. Germline V gives CDR1 SGHNT, CDR2 YYREEE (reference sequence). V dropped 4 bases and J dropped 6 bases, with 15 bases sitting between them. The CDR3 coding sequence is TGTGCCAGCAGCACCCGGACGGGGGAGGATACGCAGTATTTT. Residues: CASSTRTGEDTQYF.

This sequence joins TRBV4-1 and TRBJ1-4; 7 bases align to TRBD1. This CDR3 contains 15 residues. Losses at the gene ends were 0 bases for V and 7 bases for J; bases not matched to a gene: 5. Germline CDR1 MGHRA, CDR2 YSYEKL. This CDR3 reads CASSQEGTAVEKLFF. The CDR3 nucleotides read TGCGCCAGCAGCCAAGAGGGGACAGCGGTTGAAAAACTGTTTTTT.

The chain carries TRBV10-3 and TRBJ2-1, with 10 bases identical to TRBD2. Germline trimming cut 5 bases from V and 4 bases from J; bases unmatched to any gene: 8. Germline CDR1 reads ENHRY; CDR2 reads SYGVKD. The CDR3 extends over 16 amino acids. The CDR3 bases are TGTGCCATCAGTAACGTAGCGGGGGGCCAGTACAATGAGCAGTTCTTC. This gives the protein CAISNVAGGQYNEQFF.

The rearrangement joins TRBV4-2 to TRBJ2-2; 12 positions agree with TRBD2. Losses at the gene ends were 3 bases for V and 6 bases for J; bases not matched to a gene: 2. The CDR3 covers 15 residues. Germline CDR1 LGHNA, CDR2 YNFKEQ. CDR3 in DNA: TGTGCCAGCAGCCAGGGACTAGCGGGTGCCGGGGAGCTGTTTTTT. Translated: CASSQGLAGAGELFF.

This clone appeared once. The chain links TRBV18 to TRBJ2-2; D not resolved. CDR1 KGHSH and CDR2 LQKENI come from the germline V gene. The CDR3 covers 14 residues. V was shortened by 2 bases and J by 7 bases, with 11 bases between the two germline ends. CDR3 DNA: TGTGCCAGCTCACCAACACAGTCCGGCGGGGAGCTGTTTTTT. As protein: CASSPTQSGGELFF.

The CDR3 loop reads CASSPRGGPGNTEAFF. The DNA for the CDR3 is TGTGCCAGCTCACCACGTGGGGGCCCTGGGAACACTGAAGCTTTCTTT. The genes are TRBV18 and TRBJ1-1; TRBD1 might be the D (6 bases). The V and J ends lost 1 base and 1 base respectively, with 13 bases between them. The CDR3 contains 16 residues. Germline V gene sequence: CDR1 KGHSH, CDR2 LQKENI.

This clone has a single count. The chain recombines TRBV5-5 with TRBJ1-4; maybe TRBD1 (5 bases). CDR1 is SGHKS and CDR2 is YYEKEE in the germline V gene (reference sequence). V shed 7 bases and J shed 2 bases, with 21 bases lying between them. The CDR3 consists of 17 residues. The CDR3 DNA is TGTGCCAGCGGCCCGGGGGACCCCCCGGGGACTAATGAAAAACTGTTTTTT. Amino acid sequence: CASGPGDPPGTNEKLFF. The whole variable domain, remainder taken from reference TRBV5-5 and TRBJ1-4, is DAGVTQSPTHLIKTRGQQVTLRCSPISGHKSVSWYQQVLGQGPQFIFQYYEKEERGRGNFPDRFSARQFPNYSSELNVNALLLGDSALYLCASGPGDPPGTNEKLFFGSGTQLSVL.

This sequence joins TRBV28 and TRBJ2-7; TRBD2 aligns across 16 bases. From germline, CDR1 is MDHEN and CDR2 SYDVKM. V lost 4 bases and J lost 4; bases outside the gene matches: 4. This CDR3 comprises 16 residues. The chain's CDR3 is CASSSGTSGRAYEQYF. Here the CDR3 DNA reads TGTGCCAGCAGTTCCGGGACTAGCGGGAGGGCATACGAGCAGTACTTC. Full variable domain (rest looked up from reference TRBV28 and TRBJ2-7): DVKVTQSSRYLVKRTGEKVFLECVQDMDHENMFWYRQDPGLGLRLIYFSYDVKMKEKGDIPEGYSVSREKKERFSLILESASTNQTSMYLCASSSGTSGRAYEQYFGPGTRLTVT.

The J gene is TRBJ1-4, the V gene TRBV5-1; D unresolved. V lost 0 bases and J 0 bases, leaving 6 bases between the germline ends. The CDR3 spans 15 residues. CDR1 SGHRS and CDR2 YFSETQ come from the germline V gene. The CDR3 spells CASSLVGATNEKLFF. The CDR3 DNA reads as TGCGCCAGCAGCTTGGTCGGGGCAACTAATGAAAAACTGTTTTTT.

The chain joins TRBV7-2 to TRBJ2-1; TRBD2 matches at 8 bases. The CDR3 totals 15 residues. Trimming at V came to 6 bases and at J to 0 bases, leaving 4 bases not matched to a gene. Germline assignment: CDR1 SGHTA and CDR2 FQGNSA. As DNA, the CDR3 is TGTGCCAGCAGATTGCGGGGGGTCTCCTACAATGAGCAGTTCTTC. Translated: CASRLRGVSYNEQFF.

The CDR3 DNA sequence: TGTGCCAGCAAGGGGGGGAGACAAATTCAGTACTTC. It is translated as CASKGGRQIQYF. The genes are TRBV27 and TRBJ2-4, with D possibly being TRBD2 (7 bases). There are 12 residues in the CDR3. Germline V CDR1 and CDR2: MNHEY, SMNVEV (reference sequence). The V end lost 7 bases, the J end lost 10 bases, and 14 bases lay between the germline ends.

The genes are TRBV7-2 and TRBJ1-3, with 7 bases matching TRBD1. CDR1 and CDR2 from the germline V gene are SGHTA and FQGNSA. This CDR3 comprises 16 residues. J was trimmed by 0 bases and V by 4 bases; bases with no gene match: 6. The CDR3 is CASSSVGTASGNTIYF. CDR3 nucleotide sequence: TGTGCCAGCAGCTCGGTCGGGACAGCCTCTGGAAACACCATATATTTT.

This clone was picked up a small number of times. The V and J genes are TRBV2 and TRBJ1-1; no definite D call. Germline CDR1 SNHLY, CDR2 FYNNEI. The CDR3 has 13 residues. V lost 6 bases and J 1 base, leaving 9 bases between the germline ends. CDR3 DNA: TGTGCCAGCAGCCTTAGTGCGAACACTGAAGCTTTCTTT. Protein: CASSLSANTEAFF.